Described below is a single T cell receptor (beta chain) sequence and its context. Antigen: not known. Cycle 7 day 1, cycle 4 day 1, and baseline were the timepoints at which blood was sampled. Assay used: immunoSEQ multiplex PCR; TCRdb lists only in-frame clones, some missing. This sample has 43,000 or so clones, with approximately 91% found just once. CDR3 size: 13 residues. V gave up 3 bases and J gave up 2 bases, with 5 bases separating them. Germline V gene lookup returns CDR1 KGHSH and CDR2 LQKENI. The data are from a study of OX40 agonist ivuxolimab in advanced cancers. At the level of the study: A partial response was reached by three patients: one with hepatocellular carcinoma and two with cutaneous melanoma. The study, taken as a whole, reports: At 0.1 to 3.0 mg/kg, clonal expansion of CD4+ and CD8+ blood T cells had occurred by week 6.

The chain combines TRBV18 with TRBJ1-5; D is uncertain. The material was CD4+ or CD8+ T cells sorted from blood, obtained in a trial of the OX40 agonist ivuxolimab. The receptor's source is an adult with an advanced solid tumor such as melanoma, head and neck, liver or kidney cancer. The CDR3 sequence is CASSPTRNQPQHF. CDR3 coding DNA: TGTGCCAGCTCACCGACACGCAATCAGCCCCAGCATTTT. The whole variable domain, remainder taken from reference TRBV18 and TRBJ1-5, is NAGVMQNPRHLVRRRGQEARLRCSPMKGHSHVYWYRQLPEEGLKFMVYLQKENIIDESGMPKERFSAEFPKEGPSILRIQQVVRGDSAAYFCASSPTRNQPQHFGDGTRLSIL.